The TCR beta chain under discussion was sequenced for a study of vaccination and CD4 T cells after COVID-19. Germline-derived CDR1 and CDR2 are SGDLS and YYNGEE. The CDR3 is 12 amino acids. Trimming took off 3 bases at V and 7 bases at J, with 8 bases between the two ends. As for treatment: approximately 10-day PBMC culture with coronavirus spike peptide pools or control peptides (ViraFEST assay). As regards this clonotype: The antigen is not known.

The Oncomine TCR Beta short-read assay was what sequenced the DNA obtained from cultured CD4+ T cells. TCRdb reanalysed the PCR reads using MiXCR and keeps one entry per CDR3 protein. The table records some 15,000 distinct CDR3 sequences, about 46% of them present only once. The TCR comes from a human donor with COVID-19. The V and J genes are TRBV9 and TRBJ1-5; D is undetermined. The sample taken for sequencing was cultured CD4+ T cells from blood. The CDR3 region is CASSEVSQPQHF. CDR3 coding DNA: TGTGCCAGCAGCGAGGTGAGCCAGCCCCAGCATTTT.